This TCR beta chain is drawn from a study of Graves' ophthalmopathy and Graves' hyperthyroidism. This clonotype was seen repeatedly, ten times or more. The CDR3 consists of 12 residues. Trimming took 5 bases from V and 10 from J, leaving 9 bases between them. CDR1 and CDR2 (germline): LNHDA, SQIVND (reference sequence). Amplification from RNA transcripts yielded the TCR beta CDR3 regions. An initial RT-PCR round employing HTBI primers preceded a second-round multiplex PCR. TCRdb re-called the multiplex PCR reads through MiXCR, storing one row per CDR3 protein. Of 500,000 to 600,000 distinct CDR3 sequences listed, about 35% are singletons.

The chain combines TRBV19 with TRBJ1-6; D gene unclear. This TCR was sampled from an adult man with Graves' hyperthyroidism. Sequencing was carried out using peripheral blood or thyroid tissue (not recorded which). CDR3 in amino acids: CASSSSESPLHF. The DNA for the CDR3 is TGTGCCAGTAGTTCAAGCGAATCACCCCTCCACTTT.